This TCR beta chain was observed in a study of prognosis after radiotherapy for stage I lung cancer. CDR1 MDHEN and CDR2 SYDVKM come from the germline V gene. Trimming took off 3 bases at V and 0 bases at J, with 15 bases between the two ends. The CDR3 covers 16 residues. This clonotype was seen repeatedly, ten times or more. Using two-round multiplex PCR, the authors amplified TCR beta CDR3 from genomic DNA. Gene-specific primers for each TRBV and TRBJ gene drove first-round PCR. TCRdb recomputed calls from the multiplex PCR reads with MiXCR, one row per CDR3 protein. The sample gives 20,000 or so distinct CDR3 sequences, roughly 45% of which show up once; more than 25% is in the top ten.

This specimen was PBMCs, taken before or after stereotactic body radiation therapy (not recorded which). The TCR was taken from a donor aged 50 or older with non-small cell lung cancer. The rearrangement links TRBV28 to TRBJ2-7; weak D call: TRBD1 (6 bases). The CDR3 protein is CASSFVSGHYSYEQYF. CDR3 DNA sequence: TGTGCCAGCAGTTTTGTTTCGGGACACTACTCCTACGAGCAGTACTTC. The whole variable domain, remainder taken from reference TRBV28 and TRBJ2-7, is DVKVTQSSRYLVKRTGEKVFLECVQDMDHENMFWYRQDPGLGLRLIYFSYDVKMKEKGDIPEGYSVSREKKERFSLILESASTNQTSMYLCASSFVSGHYSYEQYFGPGTRLTVT.